The 26 T cell receptor beta chains below were found in one sample sequenced in a study of blood T cell repertoires in COVID-19. Produced via immunoSEQ multiplex PCR; TCRdb's table is partial and in-frame only. The data contain approximately 220,000 clones, roughly 80% of them singletons. The sequenced material came from peripheral blood. These receptors were obtained from a woman of 80 years or more with acute or convalescent COVID-19.

The V gene is TRBV3-1 (or the pseudogene TRBV3-2), the J gene TRBJ2-7; 7 bases are shared with TRBD2. V was clipped by 0 bases and J by 10 bases; unmatched bases: 15. CDR3 size: 16 residues. Germline CDR1 is LGHDT and CDR2 is YNNKEL (reference sequence). The CDR3 reads CASSQDGGTISPHQYF. CDR3 in DNA: TGTGCCAGCAGCCAAGATGGTGGGACTATTTCCCCACATCAGTACTTC.

The CDR3 DNA reads as TGCGCCAGCAGCATTAGCGAAAATACCGGGGAGCTGTTTTTT. Encoded protein: CASSISENTGELFF. V usage is TRBV5-1 and J usage is TRBJ2-2, with a possible D match to TRBD2 (5 bases). Germline CDR1 is SGHRS and CDR2 is YFSETQ. The V and J ends lost 4 bases and 5 bases respectively, with 12 bases between them. CDR3 size: 14 residues.

In its sample, this clone was seen once. The chain carries TRBV19 and TRBJ1-1, with 7 bases that match TRBD1. This CDR3 has 15 residues. CDR1 is LNHDA, CDR2 SQIVND, per germline (reference sequence). V dropped 4 bases and J dropped 0; count of bases not matched to a gene: 5. As DNA, the CDR3 is TGTGCCAGTAGTAAGAACAGGGGTCTGAACACTGAAGCTTTCTTT. Translation: CASSKNRGLNTEAFF.

The chain couples TRBV5-1 to TRBJ1-5; 10 nucleotides line up with TRBD1. The CDR3 has 15 residues. The V gene's germline CDR1 is SGHRS and CDR2 YFSETQ. V lost 4 bases, J lost 9 bases, and 10 bases stayed unmatched. CDR3 region: CASSPGQGTGGPQHF. The DNA of the CDR3 is TGCGCCAGCAGCCCGGGACAGGGGACCGGAGGGCCCCAGCATTTT.

This chain joins TRBV21-1 and TRBJ2-7; the listed D gene, TRBD1, was not tested against the DNA. TRBV21-1 is a pseudogene locus. CDR3 size: 10 residues. This CDR3 is CASGRYEQYF. CDR3 coding DNA: TGTGCCAGCGGGCGATACGAGCAGTACTTC.

The V call is TRBV12-3 or TRBV12-4, the J call TRBJ1-2; unclear D gene. The CDR3 is 13 residues long. V lost 2 bases and J 7 bases, leaving 11 bases between the germline ends. The CDR3 region is CASSLLQFSGYTF. As DNA, the CDR3 is TGTGCCAGCAGTTTATTGCAGTTCTCTGGCTACACCTTC.

This chain uses TRBV6-1 with TRBJ2-7, with TRBD2 as a possible D gene (5 bases). With 0 bases removed from V and 0 bases from J, the gap between germline ends came to 18 bases. CDR1 is MNHNS and CDR2 is SASEGT in the germline V gene. The length of the CDR3 is 18 residues. As DNA, the CDR3 is TGTGCCAGCAGTGAAGCACTGTCCTCGGCGGGCCGCTCCTACGAGCAGTACTTC. Protein sequence: CASSEALSSAGRSYEQYF.

This clone was seen just once. The chain uses TRBV28 and TRBJ1-3; tentatively, D is TRBD1 (5 bases). The CDR3 consists of 14 residues. Germline V CDR1 and CDR2: MDHEN, SYDVKM. The V and J ends lost 8 bases and 0 bases respectively, with 11 bases between them. CDR3 residues: CASYAGGSGNTIYF. DNA of the CDR3: TGTGCCAGCTACGCCGGGGGCTCTGGAAACACCATATATTTT.

This sequence joins TRBV4-1 and TRBJ2-1, with 9 bases that match TRBD1. The J segment lost 11 bases and the V segment lost 0 bases, leaving 14 bases of the junction unmatched. CDR3 size: 17 residues. Germline CDR1 and CDR2: MGHRA and YSYEKL. The CDR3 sequence is CASSQDIIGQGKYQQFF. The CDR3 DNA reads as TGCGCCAGCAGCCAAGACATTATCGGACAGGGGAAATATCAGCAGTTCTTC.

This sequence joins TRBV19 and TRBJ1-4, with 9 bases matching TRBD1. Germline-derived CDR1 and CDR2 are LNHDA and SQIVND (reference sequence). This CDR3 spans 15 amino acids. The J segment lost 8 bases and the V segment lost 5 bases, leaving 9 bases of the junction unmatched. Here the CDR3 DNA reads TGTGCCAGTAGTGCGTTGACCGGGACAGGGGAAAAACTGTTTTTT. Its protein is CASSALTGTGEKLFF.

J is TRBJ2-3 and V is TRBV11-3; 12 bases map to TRBD2. The germline CDR1 and CDR2 sequences are SGHNT and YENEEA. The CDR3 runs 14 residues. After removal of 5 bases from V and 9 bases from J, the junction contained 6 bases not matched to a gene. The CDR3 region is CASSMTSGSATQYF. CDR3 DNA: TGTGCCAGCAGCATGACTAGCGGGAGTGCCACGCAGTATTTT.

V is TRBV6-4 and J is TRBJ2-2; 12 bases line up with TRBD1. CDR3 length equals 21 residues. With V trimmed by 1 base and J by 4 bases, 16 bases remained unmatched. CDR1 is MRHNA, CDR2 SNTAGT, per germline. The CDR3 DNA reads TGTGCCAGCAGTGACTACACCCGGGACAGGGGGCACATATTGACCACCGGGGAGCTGTTTTTT. This encodes CASSDYTRDRGHILTTGELFF.

V usage is TRBV10-3 and J usage is TRBJ2-5; 9 bases agree with TRBD1. The J segment lost 0 bases and the V segment lost 2 bases, leaving 1 base of the junction unmatched. CDR3 length: 15 residues. Per germline, CDR1 ENHRY and CDR2 SYGVKD. The CDR3 DNA reads as TGTGCCATCAGTGAGGGACAGGGGTACCAAGAGACCCAGTACTTC. Protein: CAISEGQGYQETQYF.

This clone has only one observation. The gene calls are TRBV29-1 and TRBJ2-5; 11 positions agree with TRBD2. In germline, CDR1 is SQVTM, CDR2 ANQGSEA. The junction had 21 bases not matched to a gene; V was cut back by 7 bases and J by 5 bases. The CDR3 sequence is 18 residues long. The CDR3 DNA reads TGCAGCGCCCGAGATTCAACTAGCGGGAGTTATTCGACGGAGACCCAGTACTTC. It codes for CSARDSTSGSYSTETQYF.

The chain combines TRBV25-1 with TRBJ2-2, with D possibly matching TRBD1 (5 bases). Germline-derived CDR1 and CDR2 are MGHDK and SYGVNS. V dropped 5 bases and J dropped 7 bases, with 14 bases sitting between them. The CDR3 extends over 14 amino acids. The chain's CDR3 is CASSLSGWNGELFF. CDR3 nucleotide sequence: TGTGCCAGCAGTCTTTCAGGGTGGAACGGGGAGCTGTTTTTT. The full variable domain, in which reference TRBV25-1 and TRBJ2-2 provide the parts outside the CDR3, is EADIYQTPRYLVIGTGKKITLECSQTMGHDKMYWYQQDPGMELHLIHYSYGVNSTEKGDLSSESTVSRIRTEHFPLTLESARPSHTSQYLCASSLSGWNGELFFGEGSRLTVL.

The J gene is TRBJ1-2, the V gene TRBV5-8, with 8 bases fitting TRBD1. Germline CDR1 SGHTS, CDR2 YDEGEE. The J segment lost 6 bases and the V segment lost 4 bases, leaving 11 bases of the junction unmatched. CDR3 length: 15 residues. CDR3: CASSPRDRPFHGYTF. Here the CDR3 DNA reads TGTGCCAGCAGCCCGAGGGACAGGCCCTTTCATGGCTACACCTTC.

V and J are TRBV3-1 (or the pseudogene TRBV3-2) and TRBJ2-1; 8 nucleotides align to TRBD2. CDR3 length equals 15 residues. Germline V lookup: CDR1 LGHDT, CDR2 YNNKEL (reference sequence). Losses at the gene ends were 0 bases for V and 8 bases for J; bases not matched to a gene: 6. This chain's CDR3 is CASSQETSGTDEQFF. The DNA for the CDR3 is TGTGCCAGCAGCCAAGAAACTAGCGGAACCGATGAGCAGTTCTTC.

CDR3 residues: CASSPPGRGDGELFF. The CDR3 region has the DNA TGTGCCAGCAGCCCGCCCGGGAGGGGGGACGGGGAGCTGTTTTTT. V usage is TRBV3-1 (or the pseudogene TRBV3-2) and J usage is TRBJ2-2, with 8 bases fitting TRBD2. This CDR3 region has 15 residues. From germline, CDR1 is LGHDT and CDR2 YNNKEL (reference sequence). The ends lost 4 bases at V and 7 bases at J; junction bases unmatched: 8.

This clone has a single count. The chain joins TRBV4-1 to TRBJ2-7, with 9 bases identical to TRBD1. V trimming: 4 bases; J trimming: 6 bases; junction bases outside the gene matches: 13. The CDR3 extends over 16 amino acids. The germline V gene has CDR1 MGHRA and CDR2 YSYEKL. For the CDR3, the DNA is TGCGCCAGCAGCCTCCAATGGACAGGGGCGGTTCTCGAGCAGTACTTC. Its protein product is CASSLQWTGAVLEQYF.

The V call is TRBV19, the J call TRBJ1-1; a possible D gene is TRBD1 (6 bases). Trimming stripped 6 bases from V and 3 bases from J, with 17 bases between. CDR3 length: 15 amino acids. Per the germline V gene, CDR1 is LNHDA and CDR2 is SQIVND (reference sequence). The CDR3: CASSPQGGWDTEAFF. The CDR3 nucleotides are TGTGCCAGTAGCCCACAAGGGGGTTGGGACACTGAAGCTTTCTTT.

This clone appeared once. V and J are TRBV7-3 and TRBJ2-3; 8 nucleotides align to TRBD1. CDR1 and CDR2 (germline): SGHTA, FQGTGA. The trim removed 2 bases at V and 2 bases at J, leaving 6 bases unmatched. The CDR3 spans 16 residues. For the CDR3, the DNA is TGTGCCAGCAGCTTATCGAGGACAGGGAACACAGATACGCAGTATTTT. This encodes CASSLSRTGNTDTQYF.

Here the CDR3 reads CASSLAGGDTGELFF. The CDR3 region has the DNA TGTGCCAGCAGCTTGGCTGGGGGGGACACCGGGGAGCTGTTTTTT. The chain is built from TRBV5-4 and TRBJ2-2, with TRBD2 matching over 7 bases. The CDR3 runs 15 residues. With 0 bases clipped from V and 3 bases from J, the junction kept 2 bases outside the gene matches. Germline V gene data show CDR1 as SGHNT and CDR2 as YYREEE (reference sequence).

The rearrangement uses TRBV7-8 and TRBJ2-7, with 8 nucleotides matching TRBD1. The CDR3 runs 14 residues. The germline V gene has CDR1 SGHVS and CDR2 FQNEAQ. The J segment lost 2 bases and the V segment lost 5 bases, leaving 5 bases of the junction unmatched. This CDR3 is CASSRDRGPYEQYF. CDR3 DNA sequence: TGTGCCAGCAGCCGAGACAGGGGCCCCTACGAGCAGTACTTC.

This clone has only one observation. This specimen includes other DNA sequences encoding the same CDR3. The rearrangement links TRBV5-1 to TRBJ2-5, with TRBD2 as a possible D gene (5 bases). This CDR3 spans 12 amino acids. The V and J ends lost 0 bases and 5 bases respectively, with 5 bases between them. Germline V CDR1 and CDR2: SGHRS, YFSETQ. CDR3 amino acids: CASSLAGETQYF. Written as DNA, the CDR3 is TGCGCCAGCAGCTTGGCGGGGGAGACCCAGTACTTC.

This clone was seen once. The chain has TRBV3-1 (or the pseudogene TRBV3-2) and TRBJ2-1; D may be TRBD2 (7 bases). V was cut by 3 bases and J by 5 bases, with 14 bases left in between. Germline CDR1 LGHDT, CDR2 YNNKEL (reference sequence). This CDR3 region has 15 residues. The CDR3 region is CASSHPRGADNEQFF. The CDR3 bases are TGTGCCAGCAGCCATCCTCGGGGGGCCGACAATGAGCAGTTCTTC.

Here the CDR3 DNA reads TGTGCCAGCAGCCTTCCGGGACTAGACACCTACGAGCAGTACTTC. This sequence encodes CASSLPGLDTYEQYF. The gene calls are TRBV5-4 and TRBJ2-7; 8 nucleotides match TRBD2. The CDR3 contains 15 residues. The V segment lost 4 bases and the J segment 2 bases; nucleotides outside the gene matches: 8. The germline CDR1 and CDR2 sequences are SGHNT and YYREEE (reference sequence). The full variable domain, its missing parts supplied by reference TRBV5-4 and TRBJ2-7, is ETGVTQSPTHLIKTRGQQVTLRCSSQSGHNTVSWYQQALGQGPQFIFQYYREEENGRGNFPPRFSGLQFPNYSSELNVNALELDDSALYLCASSLPGLDTYEQYFGPGTRLTVT.